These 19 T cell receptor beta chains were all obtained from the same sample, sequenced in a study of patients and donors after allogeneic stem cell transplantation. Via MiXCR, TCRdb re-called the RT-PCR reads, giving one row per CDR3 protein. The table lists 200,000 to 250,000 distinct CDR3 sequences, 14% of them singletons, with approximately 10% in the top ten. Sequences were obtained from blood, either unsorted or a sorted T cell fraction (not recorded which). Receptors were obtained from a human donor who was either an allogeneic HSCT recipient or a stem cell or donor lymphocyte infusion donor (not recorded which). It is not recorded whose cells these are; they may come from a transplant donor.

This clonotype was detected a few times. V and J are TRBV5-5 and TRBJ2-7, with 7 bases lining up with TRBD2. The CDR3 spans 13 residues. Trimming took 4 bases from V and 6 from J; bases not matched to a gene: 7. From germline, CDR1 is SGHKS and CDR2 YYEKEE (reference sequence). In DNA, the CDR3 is TGTGCCAGCAGCCCGGCGGGGGTGGTCGAGCAGTACTTC. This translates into CASSPAGVVEQYF.

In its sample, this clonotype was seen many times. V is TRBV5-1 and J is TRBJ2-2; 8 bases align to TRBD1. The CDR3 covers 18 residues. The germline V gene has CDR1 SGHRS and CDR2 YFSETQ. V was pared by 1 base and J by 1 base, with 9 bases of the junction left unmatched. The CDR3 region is CASSLQGATAWNTGELFF. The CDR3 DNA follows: TGCGCCAGCAGCTTGCAGGGGGCGACCGCGTGGAACACCGGGGAGCTGTTTTTT.

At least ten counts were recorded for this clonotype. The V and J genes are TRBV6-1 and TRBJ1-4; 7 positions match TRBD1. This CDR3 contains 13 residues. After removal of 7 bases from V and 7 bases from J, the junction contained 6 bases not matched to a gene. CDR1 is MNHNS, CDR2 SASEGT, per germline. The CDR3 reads CASKGQRSEKLFF. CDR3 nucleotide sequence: TGTGCCAGCAAGGGACAGAGAAGTGAAAAACTGTTTTTT.

The CDR3 DNA reads as TGCGCCAGCAGCTCTAATCCCGGGACAGGGTACCCCCGCGAGCGTGGCTACACCTTC. Translating gives CASSSNPGTGYPRERGYTF. This chain uses TRBV5-1 with TRBJ1-2, with 9 bases matching TRBD1. Per the germline V gene, CDR1 is SGHRS and CDR2 is YFSETQ. V trimming: 3 bases; J trimming: 7 bases; junction bases outside the gene matches: 22. The CDR3 runs to 19 residues. Together with reference TRBV5-1 and TRBJ1-2, the CDR3 gives the full variable domain: KAGVTQTPRYLIKTRGQQVTLSCSPISGHRSVSWYQQTPGQGLQFLFEYFSETQRNKGNFPGRFSGRQFSNSRSEMNVSTLELGDSALYLCASSSNPGTGYPRERGYTFGSGTRLTVV.

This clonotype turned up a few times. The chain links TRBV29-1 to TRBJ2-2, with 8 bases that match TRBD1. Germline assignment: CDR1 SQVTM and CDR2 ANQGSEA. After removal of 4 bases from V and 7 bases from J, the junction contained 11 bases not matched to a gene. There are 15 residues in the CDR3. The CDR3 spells CSVGLRQGAGGELFF. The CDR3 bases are TGCAGCGTTGGCTTGCGGCAGGGGGCAGGCGGGGAGCTGTTTTTT.

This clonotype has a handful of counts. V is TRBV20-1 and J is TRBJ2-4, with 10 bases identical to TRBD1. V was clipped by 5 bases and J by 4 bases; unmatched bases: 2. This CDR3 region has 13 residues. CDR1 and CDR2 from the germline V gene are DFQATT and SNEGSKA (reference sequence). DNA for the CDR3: TGCAGTGCTGGACAGGGGGGTAAAAACATTCAGTACTTC. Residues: CSAGQGGKNIQYF.

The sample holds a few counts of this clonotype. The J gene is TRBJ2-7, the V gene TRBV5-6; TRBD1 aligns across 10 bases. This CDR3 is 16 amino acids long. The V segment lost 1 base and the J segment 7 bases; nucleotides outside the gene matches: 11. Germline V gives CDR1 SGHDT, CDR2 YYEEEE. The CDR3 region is CASSLIARQGAREQYF. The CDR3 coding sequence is TGTGCCAGCAGCTTGATCGCGAGACAGGGGGCGAGGGAGCAGTACTTC.

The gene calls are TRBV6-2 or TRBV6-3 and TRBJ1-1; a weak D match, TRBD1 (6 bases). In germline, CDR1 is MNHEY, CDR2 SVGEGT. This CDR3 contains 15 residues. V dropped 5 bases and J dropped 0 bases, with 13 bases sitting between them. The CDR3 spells CASSNPDRLNTEAFF. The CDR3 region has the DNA TGTGCCAGCAGTAACCCGGACAGATTGAACACTGAAGCTTTCTTT.

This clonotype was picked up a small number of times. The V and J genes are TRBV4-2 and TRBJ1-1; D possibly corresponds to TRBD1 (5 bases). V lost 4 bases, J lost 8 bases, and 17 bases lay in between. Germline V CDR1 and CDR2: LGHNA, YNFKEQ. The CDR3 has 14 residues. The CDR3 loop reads CASSPHADDSEAFF. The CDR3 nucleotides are TGTGCCAGCAGCCCTCACGCGGACGACAGCGAAGCTTTCTTT.

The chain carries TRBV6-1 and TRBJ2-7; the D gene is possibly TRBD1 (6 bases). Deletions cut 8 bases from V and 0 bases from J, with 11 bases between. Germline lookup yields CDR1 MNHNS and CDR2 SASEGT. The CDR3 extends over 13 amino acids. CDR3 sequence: CASQDRNSYEQYF. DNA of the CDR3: TGTGCCAGCCAAGACAGGAACTCCTACGAGCAGTACTTC.

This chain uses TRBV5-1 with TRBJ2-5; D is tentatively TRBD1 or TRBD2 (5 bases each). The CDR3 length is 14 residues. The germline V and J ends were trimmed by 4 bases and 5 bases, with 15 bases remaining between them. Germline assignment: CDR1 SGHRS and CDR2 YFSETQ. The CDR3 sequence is CASSPRGDGETQYF. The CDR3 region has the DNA TGCGCCAGCAGCCCCAGAGGGGACGGTGAGACCCAGTACTTC.

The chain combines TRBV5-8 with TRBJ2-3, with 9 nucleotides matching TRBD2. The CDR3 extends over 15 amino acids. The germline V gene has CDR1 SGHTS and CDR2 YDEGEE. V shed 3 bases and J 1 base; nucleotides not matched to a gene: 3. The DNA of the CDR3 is TGTGCCAGCAGCTCTTCTAGCGGGGGCACAGATACGCAGTATTTT. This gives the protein CASSSSSGGTDTQYF. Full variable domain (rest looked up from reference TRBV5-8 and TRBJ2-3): EAGVTQSPTHLIKTRGQQATLRCSPISGHTSVYWYQQALGLGLQFLLWYDEGEERNRGNFPPRFSGRQFPNYSSELNVNALELEDSALYLCASSSSSGGTDTQYFGPGTRLTVL.

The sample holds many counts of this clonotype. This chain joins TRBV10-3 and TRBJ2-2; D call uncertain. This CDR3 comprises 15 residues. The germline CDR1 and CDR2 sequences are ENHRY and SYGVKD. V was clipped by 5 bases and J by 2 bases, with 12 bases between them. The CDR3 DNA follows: TGTGCCATCAGTTCGCCCCGATTTAACACCGGGGAGCTGTTTTTT. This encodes CAISSPRFNTGELFF.

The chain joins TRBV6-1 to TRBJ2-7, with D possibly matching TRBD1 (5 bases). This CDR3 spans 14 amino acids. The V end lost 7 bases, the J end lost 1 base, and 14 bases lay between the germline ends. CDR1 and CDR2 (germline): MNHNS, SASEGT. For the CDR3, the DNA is TGTGCCAGCATGCTCAGGGTTGGTTCCTACGAGCAGTACTTC. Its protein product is CASMLRVGSYEQYF.

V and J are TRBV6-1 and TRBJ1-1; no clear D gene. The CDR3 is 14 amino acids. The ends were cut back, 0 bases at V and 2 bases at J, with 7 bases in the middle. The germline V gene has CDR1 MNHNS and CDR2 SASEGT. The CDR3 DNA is TGTGCCAGCAGTGAAGCGCGGGGAAACACTGAAGCTTTCTTT. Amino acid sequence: CASSEARGNTEAFF.

CDR3 bases: TGCGCCAGCAGCTTGAACAGTACTAACTATGGCTACACCTTC. Its protein product is CASSLNSTNYGYTF. The genes are TRBV5-1 and TRBJ1-2, with D hard to call. This CDR3 comprises 14 residues. CDR1 is SGHRS, CDR2 YFSETQ, per germline. V lost 1 base to trimming and J lost 0 bases, with 7 bases between them.

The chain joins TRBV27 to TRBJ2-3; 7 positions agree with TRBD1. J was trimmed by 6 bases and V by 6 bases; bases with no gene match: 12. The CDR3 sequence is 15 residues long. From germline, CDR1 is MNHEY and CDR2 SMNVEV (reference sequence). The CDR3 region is CASRPLDRVFDTQYF. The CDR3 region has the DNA TGTGCCAGCAGGCCCTTAGACAGGGTATTCGATACGCAGTATTTT.

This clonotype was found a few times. The CDR3 DNA is TGTGCCAGCAGCTCCTCAGGGAGGTCCACTGAAGCTTTCTTT. Its translation is CASSSSGRSTEAFF. This chain connects TRBV12-3 or TRBV12-4 to TRBJ1-1; D may be TRBD1 (5 bases). Trimming left V 6 bases short and J 4 bases short, with 15 bases between. This CDR3 has 14 amino acids.

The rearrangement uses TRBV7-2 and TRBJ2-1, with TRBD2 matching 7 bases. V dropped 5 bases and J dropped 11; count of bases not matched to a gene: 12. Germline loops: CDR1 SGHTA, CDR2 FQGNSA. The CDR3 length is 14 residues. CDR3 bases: TGTGCCAGCAGCCTTCTGAAGGCGGGAGAAAAGCAGTTCTTC. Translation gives CASSLLKAGEKQFF.